Listed below are T cell receptor beta chains from one sample, sequenced in a study of T cell changes during pregnancy in multiple sclerosis. The protocol was immunoSEQ multiplex PCR, while the TCRdb copy is restricted to in-frame clones and leaves out a portion. Of around 50,000 clones listed, roughly 90% are singletons. Sequenced here: peripheral blood, sampled in the first trimester of pregnancy. The receptors were gathered from a female donor with multiple sclerosis, enrolled in a pregnancy study. The CDR3 runs from the conserved cysteine through the conserved F or W. D genes are given only for firm matches.

V	J	D	DNA	CDR3
TRBV15	TRBJ2-3	TRBD1	TGTGCCACCAGCAGAGAATTGACAGGGAGCACAGATACGCAGTATTTT	CATSRELTGSTDTQYF
TRBV7-2	TRBJ1-1	.	TGTGCCAGCAGCTTAGTTGGACTCATAAACACTGAAGCTTTCTTT	CASSLVGLINTEAFF
TRBV27	TRBJ1-1	.	TGTGCCAGCAGTTTTCGGGGGTCGGGTGAAGCTTTCTTT	CASSFRGSGEAFF
TRBV7-2	TRBJ2-1	.	TGTGCCAGCAGCTTAGCTAGCCACAATGAGCAGTTCTTC	CASSLASHNEQFF
TRBV16	TRBJ2-1	.	TGTGCCAGCAGCCCCCATGACGGGGCCTACAATGAGCAGTTCTTC	CASSPHDGAYNEQFF
TRBV30	TRBJ1-6	.	TGTGCCTGGAGTGTTGTTGGGCGATCACCCCTCCACTTT	CAWSVVGRSPLHF
TRBV7-3	TRBJ1-1	TRBD1	TGTGCCAGCAGCGCCCGACAGGGTACTGAAGCTTTCTTT	CASSARQGTEAFF
TRBV27	TRBJ2-3	.	TGTGCCAGCAGTTATCGGCTCTCAGGTACGCAGTATTTT	CASSYRLSGTQYF
TRBV18	TRBJ1-2	TRBD1	TGTGCCAGCTCAACGACAGGGAGTGGCTACACCTTC	CASSTTGSGYTF
TRBV7-9	TRBJ2-7	.	TGTGCCAGCAGCCGGGACGGGGGCTACGAGCAGTACTTC	CASSRDGGYEQYF